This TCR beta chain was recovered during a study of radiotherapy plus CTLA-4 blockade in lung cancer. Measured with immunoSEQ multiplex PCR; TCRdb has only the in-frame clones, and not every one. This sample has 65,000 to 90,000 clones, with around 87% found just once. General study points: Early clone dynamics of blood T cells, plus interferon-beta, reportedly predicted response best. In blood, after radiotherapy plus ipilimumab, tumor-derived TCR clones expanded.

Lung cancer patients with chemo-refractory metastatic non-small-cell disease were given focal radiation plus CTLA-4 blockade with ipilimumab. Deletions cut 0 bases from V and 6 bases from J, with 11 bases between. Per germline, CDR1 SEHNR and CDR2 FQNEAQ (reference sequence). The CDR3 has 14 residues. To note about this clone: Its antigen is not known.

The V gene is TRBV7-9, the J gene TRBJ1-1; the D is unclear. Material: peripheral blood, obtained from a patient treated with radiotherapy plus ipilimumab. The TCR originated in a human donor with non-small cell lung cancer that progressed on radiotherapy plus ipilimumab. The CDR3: CASSLASAVSEAFF. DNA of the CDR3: TGTGCCAGCAGCTTAGCGTCGGCAGTGTCTGAAGCTTTCTTT.